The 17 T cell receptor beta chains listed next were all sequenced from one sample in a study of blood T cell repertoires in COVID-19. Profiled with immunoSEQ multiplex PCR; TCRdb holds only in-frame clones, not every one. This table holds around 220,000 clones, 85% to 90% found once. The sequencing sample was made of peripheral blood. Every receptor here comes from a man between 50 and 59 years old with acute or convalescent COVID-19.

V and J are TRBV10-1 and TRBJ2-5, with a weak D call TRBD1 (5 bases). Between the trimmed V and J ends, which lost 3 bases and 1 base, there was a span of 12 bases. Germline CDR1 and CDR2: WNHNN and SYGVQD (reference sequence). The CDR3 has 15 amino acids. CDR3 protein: CASSEFTGSQETQYF. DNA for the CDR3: TGCGCCAGCAGTGAATTTACAGGATCCCAAGAGACCCAGTACTTC.

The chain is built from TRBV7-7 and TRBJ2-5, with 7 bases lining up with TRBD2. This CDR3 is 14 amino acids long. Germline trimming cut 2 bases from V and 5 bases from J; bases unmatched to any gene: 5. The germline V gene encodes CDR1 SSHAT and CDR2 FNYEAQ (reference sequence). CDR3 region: CASSLSGAGETQYF. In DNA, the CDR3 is TGTGCCAGCAGCTTAAGCGGGGCGGGGGAGACCCAGTACTTC.

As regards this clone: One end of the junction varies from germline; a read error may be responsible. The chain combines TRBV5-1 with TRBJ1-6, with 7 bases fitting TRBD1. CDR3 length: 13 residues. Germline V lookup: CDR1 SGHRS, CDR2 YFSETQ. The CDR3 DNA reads TGCGCCAGCAGCCCGATACCGGGACAGTTGCCTGGATTT. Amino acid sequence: CASSPIPGQLPGF.

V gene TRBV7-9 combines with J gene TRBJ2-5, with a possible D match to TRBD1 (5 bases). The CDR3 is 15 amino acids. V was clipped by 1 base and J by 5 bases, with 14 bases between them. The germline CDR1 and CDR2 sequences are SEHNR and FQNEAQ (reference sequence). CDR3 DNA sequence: TGTGCCAGCAGCTTAGTCATGTCAGGGTCGGAGACCCAGTACTTC. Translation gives CASSLVMSGSETQYF.

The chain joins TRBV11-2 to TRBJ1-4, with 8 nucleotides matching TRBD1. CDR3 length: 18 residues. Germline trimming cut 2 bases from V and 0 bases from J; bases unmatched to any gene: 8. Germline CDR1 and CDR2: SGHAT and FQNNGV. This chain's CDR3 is CASSLNRGFFPTNEKLFF. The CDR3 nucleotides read TGTGCCAGCAGCTTAAACAGGGGGTTTTTTCCAACTAATGAAAAACTGTTTTTT. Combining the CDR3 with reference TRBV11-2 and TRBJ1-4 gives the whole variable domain EAGVAQSPRYKIIEKRQSVAFWCNPISGHATLYWYQQILGQGPKLLIQFQNNGVVDDSQLPKDRFSAERLKGVDSTLKIQPAKLEDSAVYLCASSLNRGFFPTNEKLFFGSGTQLSVL.

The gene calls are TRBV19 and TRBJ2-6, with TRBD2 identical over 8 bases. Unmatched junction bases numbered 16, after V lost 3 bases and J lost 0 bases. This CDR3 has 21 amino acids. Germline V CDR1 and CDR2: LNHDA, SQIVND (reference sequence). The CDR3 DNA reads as TGTGCCAGTAGTATCGGCCCGGGAGGGCAGAGCGGGATCTCTGGGGCCAACGTCCTGACTTTC. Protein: CASSIGPGGQSGISGANVLTF. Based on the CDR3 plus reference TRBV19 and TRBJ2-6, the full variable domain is DGGITQSPKYLFRKEGQNVTLSCEQNLNHDAMYWYRQDPGQGLRLIYYSQIVNDFQKGDIAEGYSVSREKKESFPLTVTSAQKNPTAFYLCASSIGPGGQSGISGANVLTFGAGSRLTVL.

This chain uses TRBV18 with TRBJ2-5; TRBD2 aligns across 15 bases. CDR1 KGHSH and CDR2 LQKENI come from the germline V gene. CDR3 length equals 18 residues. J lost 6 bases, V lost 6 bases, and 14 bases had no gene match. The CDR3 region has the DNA TGTGCCAGCTCCCCCGGACTAGCGGGGGGGCCAGAGAAACAGACCCAGTACTTC. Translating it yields CASSPGLAGGPEKQTQYF.

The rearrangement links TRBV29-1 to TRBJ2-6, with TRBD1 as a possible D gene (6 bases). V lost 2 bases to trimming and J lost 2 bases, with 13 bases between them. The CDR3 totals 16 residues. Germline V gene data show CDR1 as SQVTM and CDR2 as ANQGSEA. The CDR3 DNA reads TGCAGCGTTGAAATAACAGGGTTCGCTGGGGCCAACGTCCTGACTTTC. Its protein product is CSVEITGFAGANVLTF.

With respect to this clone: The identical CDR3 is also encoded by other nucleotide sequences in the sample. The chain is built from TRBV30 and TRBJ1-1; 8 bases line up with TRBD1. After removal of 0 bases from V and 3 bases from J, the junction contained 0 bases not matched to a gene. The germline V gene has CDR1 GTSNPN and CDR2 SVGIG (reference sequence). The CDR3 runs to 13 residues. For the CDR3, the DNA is TGTGCCTGGAGTGTACAGGGGGACACTGAAGCTTTCTTT. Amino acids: CAWSVQGDTEAFF.

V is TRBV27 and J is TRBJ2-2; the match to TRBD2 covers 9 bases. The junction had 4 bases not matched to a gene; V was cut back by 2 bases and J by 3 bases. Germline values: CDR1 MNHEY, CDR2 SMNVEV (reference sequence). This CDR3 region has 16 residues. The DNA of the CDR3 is TGTGCCAGCAGTTTAAGGGGGACTAGCTACACCGGGGAGCTGTTTTTT. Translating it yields CASSLRGTSYTGELFF.

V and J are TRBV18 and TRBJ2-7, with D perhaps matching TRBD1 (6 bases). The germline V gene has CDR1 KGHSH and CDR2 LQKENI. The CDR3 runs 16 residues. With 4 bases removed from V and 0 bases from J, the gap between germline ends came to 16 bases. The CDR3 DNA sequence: TGTGCCAGCTCACAATCGACAGGACCGCTCTCCTACGAGCAGTACTTC. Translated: CASSQSTGPLSYEQYF. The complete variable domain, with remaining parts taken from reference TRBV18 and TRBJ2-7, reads NAGVMQNPRHLVRRRGQEARLRCSPMKGHSHVYWYRQLPEEGLKFMVYLQKENIIDESGMPKERFSAEFPKEGPSILRIQQVVRGDSAAYFCASSQSTGPLSYEQYFGPGTRLTVT.

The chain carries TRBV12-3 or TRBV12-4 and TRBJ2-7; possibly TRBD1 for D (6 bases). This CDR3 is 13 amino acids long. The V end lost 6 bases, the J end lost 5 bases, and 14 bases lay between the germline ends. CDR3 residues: CASSEQGPHEQYF. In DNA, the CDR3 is TGTGCCAGCAGCGAACAGGGCCCTCACGAGCAGTACTTC.

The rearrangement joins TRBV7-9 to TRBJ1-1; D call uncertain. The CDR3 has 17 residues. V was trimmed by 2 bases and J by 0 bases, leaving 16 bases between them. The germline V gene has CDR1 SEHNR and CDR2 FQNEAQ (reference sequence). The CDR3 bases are TGTGCCAGCAGCTTATCTCGGGGTAGGAAGATGAACACTGAAGCTTTCTTT. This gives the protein CASSLSRGRKMNTEAFF.

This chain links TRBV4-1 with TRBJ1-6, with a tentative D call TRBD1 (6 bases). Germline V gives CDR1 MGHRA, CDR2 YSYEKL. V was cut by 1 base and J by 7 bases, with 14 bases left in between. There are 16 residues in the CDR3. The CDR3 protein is CASSQGKDSRNSPLHF. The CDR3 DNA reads TGCGCCAGCAGCCAAGGAAAGGACAGCCGGAATTCACCCCTCCACTTT.

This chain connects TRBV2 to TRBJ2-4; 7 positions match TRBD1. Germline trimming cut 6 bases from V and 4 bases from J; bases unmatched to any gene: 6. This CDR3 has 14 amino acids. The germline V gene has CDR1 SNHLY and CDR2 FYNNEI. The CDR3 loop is CASRLDRMKNIQYF. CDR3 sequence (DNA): TGTGCCAGCAGACTGGACAGGATGAAAAACATTCAGTACTTC.

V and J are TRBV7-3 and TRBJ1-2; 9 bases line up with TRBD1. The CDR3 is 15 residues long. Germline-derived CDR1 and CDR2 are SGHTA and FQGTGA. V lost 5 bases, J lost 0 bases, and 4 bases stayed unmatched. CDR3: CASSTGTGPNYGYTF. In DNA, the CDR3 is TGTGCCAGCAGCACTGGGACAGGGCCTAACTATGGCTACACCTTC.

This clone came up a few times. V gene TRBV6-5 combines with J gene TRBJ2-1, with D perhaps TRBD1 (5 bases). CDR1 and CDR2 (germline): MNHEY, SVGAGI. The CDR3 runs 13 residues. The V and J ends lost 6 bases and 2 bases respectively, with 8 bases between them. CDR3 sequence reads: CASSQGAYNEQFF. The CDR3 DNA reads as TGTGCCAGCAGCCAAGGGGCCTACAATGAGCAGTTCTTC.